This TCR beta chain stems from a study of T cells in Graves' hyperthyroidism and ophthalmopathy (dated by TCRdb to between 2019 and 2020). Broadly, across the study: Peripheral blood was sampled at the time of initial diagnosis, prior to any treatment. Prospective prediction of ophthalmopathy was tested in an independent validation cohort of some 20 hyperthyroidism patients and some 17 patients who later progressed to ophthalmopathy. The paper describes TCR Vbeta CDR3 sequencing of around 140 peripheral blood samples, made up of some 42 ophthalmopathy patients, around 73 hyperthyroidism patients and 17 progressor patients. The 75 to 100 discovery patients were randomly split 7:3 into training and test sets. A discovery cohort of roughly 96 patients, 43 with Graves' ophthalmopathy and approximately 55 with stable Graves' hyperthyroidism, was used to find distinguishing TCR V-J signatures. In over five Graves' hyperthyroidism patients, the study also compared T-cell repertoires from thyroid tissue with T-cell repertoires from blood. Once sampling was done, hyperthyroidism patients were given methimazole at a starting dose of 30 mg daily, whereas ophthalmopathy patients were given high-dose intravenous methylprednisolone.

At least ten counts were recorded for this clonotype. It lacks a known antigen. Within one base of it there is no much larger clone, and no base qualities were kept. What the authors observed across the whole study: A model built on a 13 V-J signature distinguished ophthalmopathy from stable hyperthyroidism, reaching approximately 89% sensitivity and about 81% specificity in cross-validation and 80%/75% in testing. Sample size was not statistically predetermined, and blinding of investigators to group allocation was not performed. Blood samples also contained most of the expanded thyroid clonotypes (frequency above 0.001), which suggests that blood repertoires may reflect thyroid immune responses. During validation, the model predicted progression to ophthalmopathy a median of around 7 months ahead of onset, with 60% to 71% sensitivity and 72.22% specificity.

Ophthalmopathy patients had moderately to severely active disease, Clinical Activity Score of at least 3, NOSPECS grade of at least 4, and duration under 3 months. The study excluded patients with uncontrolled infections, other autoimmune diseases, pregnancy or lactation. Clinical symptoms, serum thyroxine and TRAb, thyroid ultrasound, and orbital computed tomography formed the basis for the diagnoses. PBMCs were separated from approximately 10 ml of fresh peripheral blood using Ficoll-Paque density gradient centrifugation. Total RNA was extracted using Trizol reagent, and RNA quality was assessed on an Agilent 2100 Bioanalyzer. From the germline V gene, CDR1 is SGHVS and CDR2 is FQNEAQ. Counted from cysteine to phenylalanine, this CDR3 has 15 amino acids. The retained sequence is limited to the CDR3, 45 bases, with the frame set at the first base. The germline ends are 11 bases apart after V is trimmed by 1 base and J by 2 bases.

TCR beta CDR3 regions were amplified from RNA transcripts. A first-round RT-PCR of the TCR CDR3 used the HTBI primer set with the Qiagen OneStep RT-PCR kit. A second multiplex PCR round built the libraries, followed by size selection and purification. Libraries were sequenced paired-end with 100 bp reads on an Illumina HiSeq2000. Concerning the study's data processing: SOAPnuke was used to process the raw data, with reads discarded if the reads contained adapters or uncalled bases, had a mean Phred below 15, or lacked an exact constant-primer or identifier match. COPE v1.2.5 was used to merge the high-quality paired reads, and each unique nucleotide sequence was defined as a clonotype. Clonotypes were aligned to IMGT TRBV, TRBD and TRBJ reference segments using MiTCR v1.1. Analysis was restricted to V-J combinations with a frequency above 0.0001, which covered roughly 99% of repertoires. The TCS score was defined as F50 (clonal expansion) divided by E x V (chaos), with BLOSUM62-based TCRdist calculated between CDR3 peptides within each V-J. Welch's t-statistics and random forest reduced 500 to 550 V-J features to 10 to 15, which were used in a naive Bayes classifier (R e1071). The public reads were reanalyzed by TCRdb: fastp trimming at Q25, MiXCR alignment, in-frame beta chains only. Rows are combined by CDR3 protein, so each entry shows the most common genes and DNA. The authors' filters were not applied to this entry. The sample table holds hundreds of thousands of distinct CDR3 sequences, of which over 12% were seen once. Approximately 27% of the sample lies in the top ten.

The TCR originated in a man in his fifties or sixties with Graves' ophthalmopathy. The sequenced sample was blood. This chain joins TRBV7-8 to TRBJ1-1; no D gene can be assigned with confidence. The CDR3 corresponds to CASSLEMGYNTEAFF. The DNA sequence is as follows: TGTGCCAGCAGCTTAGAGATGGGGTATAACACTGAAGCTTTCTTT. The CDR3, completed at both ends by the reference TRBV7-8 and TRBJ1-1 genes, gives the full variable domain GAGVSQSPRYKVAKRGQDVALRCDPISGHVSLFWYQQALGQGPEFLTYFQNEAQLDKSGLPSDRFFAERPEGSVSTLKIQRTQQEDSAVYLCASSLEMGYNTEAFFGQGTRLTVV.